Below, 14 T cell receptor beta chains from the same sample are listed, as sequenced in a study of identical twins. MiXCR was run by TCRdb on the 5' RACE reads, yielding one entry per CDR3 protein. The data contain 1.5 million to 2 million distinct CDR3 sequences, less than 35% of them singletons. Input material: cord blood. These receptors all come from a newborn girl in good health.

In DNA form, the CDR3 reads TGTGCCAGCAAACTCACAGGGGGCCGCAACGGCTACACCTTC. Encoded protein: CASKLTGGRNGYTF. The rearrangement links TRBV6-5 to TRBJ1-2; 9 bases map to TRBD1. CDR3 length: 14 residues. Trimming removed 7 bases from V and 8 bases from J; junction bases left unmatched: 11. CDR1 is MNHEY, CDR2 SVGAGI, per germline.

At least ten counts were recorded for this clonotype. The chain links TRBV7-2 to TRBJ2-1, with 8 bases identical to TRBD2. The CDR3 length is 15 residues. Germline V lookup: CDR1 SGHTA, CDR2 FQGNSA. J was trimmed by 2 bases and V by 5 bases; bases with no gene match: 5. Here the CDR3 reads CASSVTSGTYNEQFF. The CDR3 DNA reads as TGTGCCAGCAGCGTTACTAGCGGTACCTACAATGAGCAGTTCTTC.

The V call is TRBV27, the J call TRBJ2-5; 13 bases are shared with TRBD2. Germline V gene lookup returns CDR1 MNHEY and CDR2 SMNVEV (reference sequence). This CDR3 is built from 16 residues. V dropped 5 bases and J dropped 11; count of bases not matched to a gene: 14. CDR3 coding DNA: TGTGCCAGCAGTGCCCCCGGACTAGCGGGAGAAAATGAGCAGTACTTC. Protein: CASSAPGLAGENEQYF.

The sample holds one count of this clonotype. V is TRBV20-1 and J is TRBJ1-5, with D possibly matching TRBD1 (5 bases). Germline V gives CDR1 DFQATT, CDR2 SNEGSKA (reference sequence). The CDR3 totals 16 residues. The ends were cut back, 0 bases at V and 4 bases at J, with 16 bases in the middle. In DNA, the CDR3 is TGCAGTGCTAGAGATTCCAGCCAGGGCCTTAATCAGCCCCAGCATTTT. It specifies CSARDSSQGLNQPQHF.

The CDR3 sequence is CASSLSNSGRRNSPLHF. The CDR3, as DNA: TGTGCCAGCAGTTTATCGAACTCAGGGAGGAGAAATTCACCCCTCCACTTT. The J gene is TRBJ1-6, the V gene TRBV27, with D possibly being TRBD1 (5 bases). CDR3 length: 17 residues. Germline CDR1 is MNHEY and CDR2 is SMNVEV (reference sequence). V was pared by 0 bases and J by 7 bases, with 16 bases between.

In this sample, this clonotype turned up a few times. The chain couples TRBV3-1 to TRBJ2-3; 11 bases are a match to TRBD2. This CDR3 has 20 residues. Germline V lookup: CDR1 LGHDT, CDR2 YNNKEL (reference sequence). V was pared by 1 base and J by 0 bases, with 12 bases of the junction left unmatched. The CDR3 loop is CASSQGTSGRIQTSTDTQYF. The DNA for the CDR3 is TGTGCCAGCAGCCAAGGGACTAGCGGGCGGATCCAGACTAGCACAGATACGCAGTATTTT.

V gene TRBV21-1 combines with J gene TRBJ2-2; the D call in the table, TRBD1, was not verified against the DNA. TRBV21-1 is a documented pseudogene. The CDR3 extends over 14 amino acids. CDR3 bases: TGTGCCAGCAGCAATTCGTCCCTGGACGGGGAGCTGTTTTTT. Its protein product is CASSNSSLDGELFF.

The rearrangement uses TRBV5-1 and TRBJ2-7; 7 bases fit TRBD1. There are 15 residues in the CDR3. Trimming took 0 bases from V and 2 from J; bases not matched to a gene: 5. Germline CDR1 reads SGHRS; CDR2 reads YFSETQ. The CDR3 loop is CASSLEWTGTYEQYF. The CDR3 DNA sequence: TGCGCCAGCAGCTTGGAGTGGACAGGTACCTACGAGCAGTACTTC.

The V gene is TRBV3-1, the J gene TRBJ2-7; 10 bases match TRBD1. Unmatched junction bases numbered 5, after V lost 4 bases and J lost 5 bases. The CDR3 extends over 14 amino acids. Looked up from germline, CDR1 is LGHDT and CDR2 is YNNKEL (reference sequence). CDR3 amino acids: CASSPGTGVDEQYF. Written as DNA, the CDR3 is TGTGCCAGCAGCCCGGGGACAGGGGTTGACGAGCAGTACTTC.

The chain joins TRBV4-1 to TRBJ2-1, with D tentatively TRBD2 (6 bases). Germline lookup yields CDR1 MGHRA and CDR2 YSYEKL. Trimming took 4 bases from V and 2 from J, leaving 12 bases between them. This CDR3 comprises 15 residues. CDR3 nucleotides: TGCGCCAGCAGCCCCCGGGGGATTACCTACAATGAGCAGTTCTTC. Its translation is CASSPRGITYNEQFF.

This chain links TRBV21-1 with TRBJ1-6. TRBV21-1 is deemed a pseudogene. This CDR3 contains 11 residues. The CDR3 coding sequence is TGTGCCAGCACCATAAATTCACCCCTCCACTTT. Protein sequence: CASTINSPLHF.

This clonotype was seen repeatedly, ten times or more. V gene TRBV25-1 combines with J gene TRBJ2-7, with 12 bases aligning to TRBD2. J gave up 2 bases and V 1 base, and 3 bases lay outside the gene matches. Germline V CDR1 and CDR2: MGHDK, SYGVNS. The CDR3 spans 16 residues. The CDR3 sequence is CASSELASGGAYEQYF. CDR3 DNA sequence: TGTGCCAGCAGTGAATTGGCTAGCGGGGGGGCCTACGAGCAGTACTTC.

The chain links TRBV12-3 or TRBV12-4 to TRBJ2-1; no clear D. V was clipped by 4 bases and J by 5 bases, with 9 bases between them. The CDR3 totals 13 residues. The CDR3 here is CASSSRWDNEQFF. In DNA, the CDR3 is TGTGCCAGCAGTTCTCGTTGGGACAATGAGCAGTTCTTC.

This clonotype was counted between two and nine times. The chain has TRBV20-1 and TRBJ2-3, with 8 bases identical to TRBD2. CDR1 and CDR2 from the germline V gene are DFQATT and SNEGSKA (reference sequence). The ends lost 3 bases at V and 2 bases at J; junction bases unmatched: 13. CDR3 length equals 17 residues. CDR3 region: CSARDWRTSLVTDTQYF. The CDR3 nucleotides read TGCAGTGCTAGGGATTGGAGGACTAGCTTGGTCACAGATACGCAGTATTTT.